This T cell receptor beta chain is drawn from a study of response to subunit inactivated influenza vaccine. General observations from the study: The authors suggested that few new T cells are recruited per seasonal influenza vaccination.

A note on this clonotype: What it recognizes is unknown. One junction end does not reproduce the germline sequence, and a read error may be involved.

TCRdb called the RT-PCR reads again in MiXCR, with one record for every CDR3 protein. Among some 600,000 distinct CDR3 sequences, 12% to 15% were seen once, and the ten largest hold approximately 7.6%. Germline CDR1 reads SGHVS; CDR2 reads FQNEAQ. The CDR3 spans 13 residues. The specimen comprised PBMCs from blood, sampled less than 15 days before vaccination. The TCR was taken from a man aged 50 or older who received an inactivated influenza vaccine. The chain recombines TRBV7-8 with TRBJ2-2; D not certain. CDR3 DNA: TGTGCCAGCAGCTTTCGGCAGACCGGAGAGCTGTTTTTT. This encodes CASSFRQTGELFF.